Each of the 7 T cell receptor beta chains below was sequenced from the same sample in a study of OX40 agonist ivuxolimab in advanced cancers. Assay: immunoSEQ multiplex PCR; the TCRdb copy retains only in-frame clones and omits some. The profile covers around 25,000 clones, with around 80% appearing a single time and 1.1% to 1.5% taken by the ten largest. The sequencing used CD4+ or CD8+ T cells sorted from blood, collected in a trial of the OX40 agonist ivuxolimab. The origin of the receptors is an adult with an advanced solid tumor such as melanoma, head and neck, liver or kidney cancer.

The chain couples TRBV28 to TRBJ2-6; D unresolved. Germline V CDR1 and CDR2: MDHEN, SYDVKM. V was pared by 4 bases and J by 2 bases, with 0 bases between. CDR3 size: 12 residues. CDR3 loop: CASSSGANVLTF. CDR3 nucleotides: TGTGCCAGCAGTTCTGGGGCCAACGTCCTGACTTTC.

The rearrangement uses TRBV30 and TRBJ2-7, with a tentative D call TRBD2 (5 bases). Germline lookup yields CDR1 GTSNPN and CDR2 SVGIG (reference sequence). This CDR3 region has 13 residues. Trimming cost V 5 bases and J 2 bases, with 13 bases left between them. CDR3 region: CAWGSARAYEQYF. In DNA, the CDR3 is TGTGCCTGGGGTAGCGCCCGGGCCTACGAGCAGTACTTC.

The CDR3 region has the DNA TGCGCCAGCAGCCCAGCTTTAGCGGGAGACCATGAGCAGTTCTTC. Protein sequence: CASSPALAGDHEQFF. V usage is TRBV5-1 and J usage is TRBJ2-1; 9 bases line up with TRBD2. The CDR3 contains 15 residues. Trimming took 4 bases from V and 8 from J; bases not matched to a gene: 10. The germline CDR1 and CDR2 sequences are SGHRS and YFSETQ. The complete variable domain, with remaining parts taken from reference TRBV5-1 and TRBJ2-1, reads KAGVTQTPRYLIKTRGQQVTLSCSPISGHRSVSWYQQTPGQGLQFLFEYFSETQRNKGNFPGRFSGRQFSNSRSEMNVSTLELGDSALYLCASSPALAGDHEQFFGPGTRLTVL.

The chain uses TRBV2 and TRBJ1-1; D gene uncertain. The CDR3 extends over 12 amino acids. Germline V CDR1 and CDR2: SNHLY, FYNNEI. Between the trimmed V and J ends, which lost 6 bases and 6 bases, there was a span of 11 bases. The CDR3 loop reads CASSPQMAEAFF. The CDR3 region has the DNA TGTGCCAGCAGCCCCCAAATGGCTGAAGCTTTCTTT.

This chain joins TRBV18 and TRBJ1-4, with a weak D call TRBD1 (6 bases). V was cut by 6 bases and J by 0 bases, with 14 bases left in between. Germline V CDR1 and CDR2: KGHSH, LQKENI. This CDR3 has 16 amino acids. The CDR3 region is CASSRDTSATNEKLFF. The CDR3 DNA sequence: TGTGCCAGCTCCCGGGACACCTCAGCAACTAATGAAAAACTGTTTTTT.

The chain uses TRBV9 and TRBJ1-1; TRBD1 matches 9 bases. The CDR3 runs 14 residues. Germline V gene data show CDR1 as SGDLS and CDR2 as YYNGEE. J gave up 6 bases and V 4 bases, and 7 bases lay outside the gene matches. The CDR3 DNA follows: TGTGCCAGCAGCCCGGGACAGGGTAGGGCTGAAGCTTTCTTT. It specifies CASSPGQGRAEAFF.

The chain uses TRBV5-1 and TRBJ2-3; unclear D gene. The CDR3 has 14 amino acids. Germline V CDR1 and CDR2: SGHRS, YFSETQ. The V and J ends lost 0 bases and 6 bases respectively, with 11 bases between them. CDR3 nucleotides: TGCGCCAGCAGCTTGGCCGAGGTGACGGATACGCAGTATTTT. Its translation is CASSLAEVTDTQYF.